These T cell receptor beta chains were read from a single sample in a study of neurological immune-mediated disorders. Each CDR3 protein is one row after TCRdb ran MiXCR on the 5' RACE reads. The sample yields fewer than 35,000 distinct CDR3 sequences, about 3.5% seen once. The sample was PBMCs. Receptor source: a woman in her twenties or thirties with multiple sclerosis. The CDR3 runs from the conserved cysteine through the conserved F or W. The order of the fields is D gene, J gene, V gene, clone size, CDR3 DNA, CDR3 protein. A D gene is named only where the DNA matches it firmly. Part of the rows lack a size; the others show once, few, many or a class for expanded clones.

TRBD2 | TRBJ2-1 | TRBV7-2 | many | TGTGCCAGCAGCTTAGCGGGTGTGGGGCGGGACCGCGGGACTAGCGGGTCTCCTGAGCAGTTCTTC | CASSLAGVGRDRGTSGSPEQFF
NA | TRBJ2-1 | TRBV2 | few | TGTGCTAGTAGGGGGGCAGGGAATGAGCAGTTCTTC | CASRGAGNEQFF
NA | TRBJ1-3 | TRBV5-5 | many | TGTGCCAGCAGCCCCGCACCGACAGTCTCTGGAAACACCATATATTTT | CASSPAPTVSGNTIYF
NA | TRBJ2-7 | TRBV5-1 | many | TGCGCCAGCAGCCCGGACAGTTCCTACGAGCAGTACTTC | CASSPDSSYEQYF
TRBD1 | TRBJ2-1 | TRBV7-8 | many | TGTGCCAGCAGCTCACTAACAGGGGGATTTGAGCAGTTCTTC | CASSSLTGGFEQFF
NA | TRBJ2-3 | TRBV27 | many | TGTGCCAGCAGTAGGGCGAATACGCAGTATTTT | CASSRANTQYF
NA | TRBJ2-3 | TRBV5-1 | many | TGCGCCAGCAGGCGGGGAGGGGGAGATGGAGATACGCAGTATTTT | CASRRGGGDGDTQYF
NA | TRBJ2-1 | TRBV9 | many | TGTGCCAGCAGCAAGGGACTCTTATGGCCCAATGAGCAGTTCTTC | CASSKGLLWPNEQFF
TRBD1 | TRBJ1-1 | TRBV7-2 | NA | TGTGCCAGCAGCCCACATAGACGAAAGGGGGCGGCCACTTTCTTT | CASSPHRRKGAATFF
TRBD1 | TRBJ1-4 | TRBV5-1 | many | TGCGCCAGCAGCTTAACCGGGACAGGGAATGAAAAACTGTTTTTT | CASSLTGTGNEKLFF
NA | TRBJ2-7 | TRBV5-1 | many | TGCGCCAGCAGCTCGACTAGTATCTACGAGCAGTACTTC | CASSSTSIYEQYF
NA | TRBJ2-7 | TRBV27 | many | TGTGCCAGCAGTTTTGGGGGGCTGTACGAGCAGTACTTC | CASSFGGLYEQYF
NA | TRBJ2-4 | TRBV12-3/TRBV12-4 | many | TGTGCCAGCAGGGACGGTAAAGAAAGGGTAGCCAAAAACATTCAGTACTTC | CASRDGKERVAKNIQYF
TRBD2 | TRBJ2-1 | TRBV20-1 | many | TGCAGTGCTAGGCCAAGAACTAGCGGGGGTTACAATGAGCAGTTCTTC | CSARPRTSGGYNEQFF
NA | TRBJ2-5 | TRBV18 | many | TGTGCCAGCTCACCGACCTTCCCCGGGACTCCGGGGGCCCAGTACTTC | CASSPTFPGTPGAQYF
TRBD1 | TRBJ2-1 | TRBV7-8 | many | TGTGCCAGCAGCTTAGGACAGGGGGTACGGGAGCAGTTCTTC | CASSLGQGVREQFF
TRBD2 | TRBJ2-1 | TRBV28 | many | TGTGCCACCACCAGGTCTAGCGGCTACAATGAGCAGTTCTTC | CATTRSSGYNEQFF
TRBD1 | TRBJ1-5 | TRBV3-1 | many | TGTGCCAGCAGCCAAGCGGACAGGGGGCCTCAGCCCCAGCATTTT | CASSQADRGPQPQHF
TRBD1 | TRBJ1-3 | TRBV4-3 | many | TGCGCCAGCAGCCAAGGAGACAGGGGCGGGAGGGGAAACACCATATATTTT | CASSQGDRGGRGNTIYF
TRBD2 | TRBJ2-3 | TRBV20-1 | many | TGCAGTGCTAGACCCGGGGAGGGGACAGATACGCAGTATTTT | CSARPGEGTDTQYF
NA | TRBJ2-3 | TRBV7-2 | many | TGTGCCAGCAGCTTAGCGTCGCCGGGTGCAGATACGCAGTATTTT | CASSLASPGADTQYF
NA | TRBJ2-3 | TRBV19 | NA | TGTGCCAGTAGAGGGGCCCCTGGAACAGATACGCAGTATTTT | CASRGAPGTDTQYF
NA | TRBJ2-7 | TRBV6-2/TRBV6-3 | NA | TGTGCCAGCAGTTACTCGACGGACTCCTACGAGCAGTACTTC | CASSYSTDSYEQYF
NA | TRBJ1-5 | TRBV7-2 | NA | TGTGCCAGCAGCTTGAGCCGGGGGCAGCCCCAGAATTTT | CASSLSRGQPQNF
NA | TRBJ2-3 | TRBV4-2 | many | TGTGCCAGCAGCCTCCCCCCCCTCGGCACCGAGCACGGAGGGGGCACAGCCAATACGCAGTATTTT | CASSLPPLGTEHGGGTANTQYF
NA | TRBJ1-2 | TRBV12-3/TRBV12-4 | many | TGTGCCAGCAGTTTAATAAGCTATGGCTACACCTTC | CASSLISYGYTF
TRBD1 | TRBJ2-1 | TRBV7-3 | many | TGTGCCAGCAGCCATAGACAGGGGGGAAACAATGAGCAGTTCTTC | CASSHRQGGNNEQFF
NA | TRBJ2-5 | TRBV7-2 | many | TGTGCCAGCAGCTTAGTGGCAGGGGCGGGACAAGAGACCCAGTACTTC | CASSLVAGAGQETQYF
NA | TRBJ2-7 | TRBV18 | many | TGTGCCAGCTCACCGAGCAGCAGGGGACCTAGCGGCTCCTACGAGCAGTACTTC | CASSPSSRGPSGSYEQYF
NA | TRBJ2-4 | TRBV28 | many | TGTGCCAGCAGTTTACCCCTTAGACTAGGCAAAAAAATTCAGTACTTC | CASSLPLRLGKKIQYF
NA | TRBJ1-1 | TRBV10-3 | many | TGTGCCATTGCCGACCTGGGGAACACTGAAGCTTTCTTT | CAIADLGNTEAFF